The T cell receptor beta chain described here comes from a study of blood T cell repertoires in COVID-19. Study-wide background: Sites in the United States, Italy and Spain provided acute and convalescent COVID-19 samples.

As processed by the authors: Scientists estimated how many nucleated cells there were by amplifying reference gene primers. Clones were read by immunoSEQ multiplex PCR, and TCRdb kept only the in-frame ones, dropping some. V and J calls and clone size are given by that table; D and trimming were obtained from the DNA. Here the sample spans over 90,000 clones, approximately 86% being singletons. The germline gives CDR1 MDHEN, CDR2 SYDVKM. The CDR3 extends over 15 amino acids. V shed 4 bases and J shed 8 bases, with 15 bases lying between them. This chain connects TRBV28 to TRBJ1-6; D gene unclear. Source material: peripheral blood. This TCR was recovered from a man aged 50-59 years with active or convalescent COVID-19. Here the CDR3 DNA reads TGTGCCAGCAGTTCCCCACAGTTTACGGATTCACCCCTCCACTTT. As protein: CASSSPQFTDSPLHF.